The entry below describes one TCR beta chain. Under the authors' procedure: The authors estimated nucleated cell counts from reference gene primer amplification. The data were produced by immunoSEQ multiplex PCR, yet TCRdb's version contains in-frame clones alone and is incomplete. The V and J calls and the clone size are those of that table, but D and trimming were determined from the DNA. The sample includes roughly 290,000 clones, 70% to 90% of them seen just once. CDR1 MDHEN and CDR2 SYDVKM come from the germline V gene. The CDR3 loop spans 14 amino acids. The V end lost 6 bases, the J end lost 5 bases, and 14 bases lay between the germline ends. This sample is drawn from a study of blood T cell repertoires in COVID-19. Study details: Nucleic acid was either cDNA or gDNA, and it came from T cells, B-cell-depleted T cells, or PBMCs.

The clonotype was recovered from a human donor with COVID-19, enrolled during active disease. The donor label of this sample is uncertain. The sample comprised peripheral blood. J is TRBJ1-5 and V is TRBV28, with D uncertain. Here the CDR3 DNA reads TGTGCCAGCAGATATGGCGGTTGGGATCAGCCCCAGCATTTT. It yields the protein CASRYGGWDQPQHF.